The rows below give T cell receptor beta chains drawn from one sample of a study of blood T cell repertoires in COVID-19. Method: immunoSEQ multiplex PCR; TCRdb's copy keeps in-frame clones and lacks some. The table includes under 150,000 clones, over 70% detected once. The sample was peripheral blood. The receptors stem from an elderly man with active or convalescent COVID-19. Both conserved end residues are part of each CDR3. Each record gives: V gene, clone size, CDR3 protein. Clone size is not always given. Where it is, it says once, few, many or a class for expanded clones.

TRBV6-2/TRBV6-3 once CASSYWGGTQYF
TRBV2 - CASSPQGFTEAFF
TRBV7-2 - CASSPSGIYGYTF
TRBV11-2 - CASSFYRGGVDEQFF
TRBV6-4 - CASSDGGGGPDTQYF
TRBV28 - CASSRRRGVGEQYF
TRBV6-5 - CASTVTSGTSYGYTF
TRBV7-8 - CASSTGQATSGNTIYF
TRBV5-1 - CASSIGTGQGAREQYF
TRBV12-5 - CASGLPRENYGYTF
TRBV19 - CASRWEGRDGYTF
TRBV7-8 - CASSPNRGRGPGTDTQYF
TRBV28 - CASKTGSYEQYF
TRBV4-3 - CASSQLRGGDTEAFF
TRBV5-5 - CASSSSRDRGETQYF
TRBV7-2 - CASSSLGLAGKKDTQYF
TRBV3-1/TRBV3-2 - CASSQGLAATDTQYF
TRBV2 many CASSEYGQGGDTQYF
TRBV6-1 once CASSETAGGPYEQYF
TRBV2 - CASSVGATDQPQHF
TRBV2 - CASSRGGLAGLTDTQYF
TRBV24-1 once CATSDDQFGGAWRTDTQYF
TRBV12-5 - CASGLSPGNTIYF
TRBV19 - CASKNPSGYGYTF
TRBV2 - CASSGGQGKDTQYF
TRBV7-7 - CASTGRGGGHRQETQYF
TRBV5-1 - CASSLAVTGGRGEQFF
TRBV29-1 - CNPGFGQPYEQYF
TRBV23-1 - CASSQSHRVEVGELFF
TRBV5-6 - CASSLDSFSFEQFF
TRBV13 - CASSSGVSGNTIYF
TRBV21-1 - CASSDPQGTEAFF
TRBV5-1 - CASSLGDSEFQEQYF
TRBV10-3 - CATLGGSSYNEQFF
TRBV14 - CASSQDSLDTQYF